The sequence of this TCR beta chain was determined in a study of human T cells and chemical hapten exposure. TCRdb reprocessed the RACE reads via MiXCR and lists one record per CDR3 protein. In the table there are some 42,000 distinct CDR3 sequences, roughly 9% of which are singletons. This clonotype was counted only a few times. V lost 6 bases, J lost 8 bases, and 26 bases lay in between. This CDR3 spans 17 amino acids. Germline V CDR1 and CDR2: MNHNS, SASEGT. Time point reported: patch test 2, 6 weeks after DPC sensitization. As to treatment: therapeutic diphenylcyclopropenone sensitization with weekly scalp DPC. From whole blood left unfractionated, total RNA was extracted.

This clonotype was obtained from a woman in her 30s with alopecia areata. Some clones in this sample may be carry-over from other donors' samples. The sample in question was whole blood, obtained in connection with sensitization to the hapten diphenylcyclopropenone (DPC). The chain employs TRBV6-1 and TRBJ2-1; a possible D gene is TRBD2 (7 bases). The CDR3: CASSAPVTVVGGHEQFF. The DNA of the CDR3 is TGTGCCAGCAGCGCTCCGGTTACTGTCGTGGGGGGGCATGAGCAGTTCTTC.